This T cell receptor beta chain was observed in a study of shared clonotypes between healthy human individuals. Germline V gene sequence: CDR1 SGHRS, CDR2 YFSETQ. The CDR3 length is 15 residues. The trim removed 0 bases at V and 5 bases at J, leaving 5 bases unmatched. This table comes from immunoSEQ multiplex PCR, and its TCRdb copy is limited to in-frame clones, with some not included. The sample shows roughly 300,000 clones, roughly 70% of them seen only once. Donation came from healthy HIV-negative adults that had no recent acute infections or vaccinations. V gene TRBV5-1 combines with J gene TRBJ2-5; 9 bases fit TRBD1. The sample comprised memory CD4+ T cells sorted from blood. Subset here: CD45RA-negative fraction. The receptor's source is a man aged 25 to 40 in good health. The CDR3 nucleotides read TGCGCCAGCAGCTTGGACGGGACAGGGTGGGAGACCCAGTACTTC. Its translation is CASSLDGTGWETQYF.